What follows are 14 T cell receptor beta chains derived from one specimen sequenced in a study of blood T cells in healthy people across ages. For the second PCR, which ran for about 6 to 11 cycles, a sample-barcoded 5' primer and a J-beta primer mix were used. TCRdb processed the 5' RACE reads anew with MiXCR; each CDR3 protein has one entry. The sample has hundreds of thousands of distinct CDR3 sequences, 20% to 25% seen once. Material for sequencing was blood. Receptors originate from a man aged 70 or older in good health.

This clonotype appeared a few times. The rearrangement joins TRBV2 to TRBJ2-1; 8 nucleotides align to TRBD2. With the DNA end fitting TRBJ2-7 better, the J assignment may be wrong. This CDR3 contains 12 residues. Per the germline V gene, CDR1 is SNHLY and CDR2 is FYNNEI. This CDR3 is CASLSGSYEQYF. The CDR3 DNA sequence: TGTGCCAGCCTCAGCGGGAGTTACGAGCAGTACTTC.

This clonotype has only a few counts. The chain uses TRBV6-2 or TRBV6-3 and TRBJ2-1; 9 nucleotides agree with TRBD2. The CDR3 runs to 16 residues. CDR1 and CDR2 from the germline V gene are MNHEY and SVGEGT. The V gene end was trimmed by 5 bases and the J gene end by 2 bases; junction bases not matched to a gene: 7. The CDR3 sequence is CASSRIASGAYNEQFF. Here the CDR3 DNA reads TGTGCCAGCAGTAGGATAGCTAGCGGGGCCTACAATGAGCAGTTCTTC.

V gene TRBV20-1 combines with J gene TRBJ2-5; 7 bases line up with TRBD2. The end of the DNA aligns better with TRBJ2-7, so the J call may be wrong. This CDR3 has 13 residues. The germline gives CDR1 DFQATT, CDR2 SNEGSKA (reference sequence). The DNA for the CDR3 is TGCAGTGCTAAAAGCGGGAATTCGTACGAGCAGTACTTC. Its translation is CSAKSGNSYEQYF.

The sample holds many counts of this clonotype. This chain links TRBV20-1 with TRBJ2-5; TRBD1 might be the D (5 bases). Germline CDR1 DFQATT, CDR2 SNEGSKA (reference sequence). Trimming stripped 6 bases from V and 4 bases from J, with 15 bases between. The CDR3 has 13 residues. The CDR3 region has the DNA TGCAGTGCAGCTCAGGGAAGGAGAGAGACCCAGTACTTC. The encoded protein is CSAAQGRRETQYF.

The CDR3 sequence is CATRTGGGYEQYF. The CDR3 DNA follows: TGTGCCACCCGGACAGGGGGCGGGTACGAGCAGTACTTC. J is TRBJ2-7 and V is TRBV28, with 11 nucleotides matching TRBD1. There are 13 residues in the CDR3. Germline V CDR1 and CDR2: MDHEN, SYDVKM. Trimming cost V 10 bases and J 4 bases; bases outside gene matches: 6. The whole variable domain, filled in from reference TRBV28 and TRBJ2-7, reads DVKVTQSSRYLVKRTGEKVFLECVQDMDHENMFWYRQDPGLGLRLIYFSYDVKMKEKGDIPEGYSVSREKKERFSLILESASTNQTSMYLCATRTGGGYEQYFGPGTRLTVT.

The CDR3: CSARAPRAGGFEKLFF. The CDR3 region has the DNA TGCAGTGCTAGAGCCCCCCGTGCAGGGGGGTTTGAAAAACTGTTTTTT. This chain uses TRBV20-1 with TRBJ1-4, with TRBD1 identical over 7 bases. In germline, CDR1 is DFQATT, CDR2 SNEGSKA (reference sequence). CDR3 length equals 16 residues. Germline trimming cut 1 base from V and 7 bases from J; bases unmatched to any gene: 12.

This rearrangement joins TRBV6-5 to TRBJ2-5; 11 bases are shared with TRBD2. The better agreement between TRBJ2-1 and the DNA end casts doubt on the J call. Germline V gene sequence: CDR1 MNHEY, CDR2 SVGAGI. This CDR3 comprises 17 residues. This CDR3 is CASSYAPGLAANNEQFF. The CDR3 DNA reads TGTGCCAGCAGTTACGCCCCGGGACTAGCGGCAAACAATGAGCAGTTCTTC.

Note on this clonotype: This may come from a read error, since a much larger clone is one base off. This chain connects TRBV29-1 to TRBJ2-7, with TRBD2 matching over 8 bases. CDR1 is SQVTM and CDR2 is ANQGSEA in the germline V gene. CDR3 size: 12 residues. In DNA form, the CDR3 reads TGCAGCGCAAAACCAACAGCGGGGGAGCAGTCCTTC. Its translation: CSAKPTAGEQSF.

The chain carries TRBV4-1 and TRBJ2-3, with 8 bases that match TRBD2. Germline V CDR1 and CDR2: MGHRA, YSYEKL. Trimming removed 2 bases from V and 2 bases from J; junction bases left unmatched: 3. CDR3 length: 15 amino acids. CDR3 amino acids: CASSQSGLATDTQYF. For the CDR3, the DNA is TGCGCCAGCAGCCAATCTGGACTAGCCACAGATACGCAGTATTTT.

The chain joins TRBV12-3 or TRBV12-4 to TRBJ2-5; TRBD1 matches 7 bases. The CDR3 loop spans 13 amino acids. Trimming cost V 7 bases and J 5 bases; bases outside gene matches: 7. The CDR3 DNA reads TGTGCCAGCAAGAACAGGGGCGGCGAGACCCAGTACTTC. It is translated as CASKNRGGETQYF.

This clonotype was seen repeatedly, ten times or more. The rearrangement uses TRBV7-3 and TRBJ2-1; 14 bases match TRBD2. J gave up 7 bases and V 4 bases, and 6 bases lay outside the gene matches. The CDR3 is made up of 16 amino acids. The germline V gene has CDR1 SGHTA and CDR2 FQGTGA. CDR3 sequence reads: CASSSMGLAGANEQFF. In DNA form, the CDR3 reads TGTGCCAGCAGCTCAATGGGACTAGCGGGAGCAAATGAGCAGTTCTTC.

This clonotype was seen only a few times. The chain carries TRBV12-3 or TRBV12-4 and TRBJ2-7, with 10 bases identical to TRBD2. The CDR3 has 12 residues. Unmatched junction bases numbered 4, after V lost 5 bases and J lost 9 bases. The CDR3 here is CASSTGTSAQYF. The CDR3 DNA sequence: TGTGCCAGCAGTACCGGGACTAGCGCGCAGTACTTC.

The chain employs TRBV3-1 and TRBJ2-7, with D maybe TRBD1 (6 bases). This CDR3 spans 12 amino acids. Germline-derived CDR1 and CDR2 are LGHDT and YNNKEL (reference sequence). Trimming cost V 2 bases and J 9 bases, with 11 bases left between them. CDR3 in DNA: TGTGCCAGCAGCCAACTGGGGGCAGTGCAGTACTTC. It is translated as CASSQLGAVQYF.

This chain uses TRBV2 with TRBJ1-2; 10 bases fit TRBD1. The CDR3 contains 16 residues. V lost 6 bases and J lost 2; bases outside the gene matches: 9. The germline gives CDR1 SNHLY, CDR2 FYNNEI. This CDR3 is CASSLRDRGMNYGYTF. The CDR3 coding sequence is TGTGCCAGCAGCCTCCGGGACAGGGGAATGAACTATGGCTACACCTTC.